A selection of T cell receptor beta chains follows, all from one sample in a study of post-analysis software for immune sequencing data. Each CDR3 protein gets one entry after TCRdb re-called the PCR reads with MiXCR. The sample yields some 700,000 distinct CDR3 sequences, more than 50% seen once. The material sequenced was blood. These receptors all come from a girl aged 2 to 9 with multiple sclerosis. CDR3s include the opening cysteine and the closing phenylalanine or tryptophan. A D gene is named only where the DNA matches it firmly. Clone size is shown for a subset of rows, as once, few, many or a class of expanded clone.

>.|TRBJ2-5|TRBV5-1|.
TGCGCCAGCAGCTTAGGTAGCATGGGGGCCCAGTACTTC
CASSLGSMGAQYF
>.|TRBJ1-5|TRBV6-1|TRBD1
TGTGCCAGCAGCCCAACAGGGGTCGGTGATCGCAATCAGCCCCAGCATTTT
CASSPTGVGDRNQPQHF
>once|TRBJ2-3|TRBV7-8|.
TGTGCCTGCAGCTTAGAGGGGGTAGTGAGTCCAGATACGCAGTATTTT
CACSLEGVVSPDTQYF
>.|TRBJ2-5|TRBV6-1|TRBD2
TGTGCCAGCAGTGAAGCGCTTCGTGGTCTTGTGACTAGCGTATTAGAGACCCAGTACTTC
CASSEALRGLVTSVLETQYF
>.|TRBJ1-5|TRBV12-3/TRBV12-4|TRBD1
TGTGCCAGCAGTTGGACAGGGGGTAGCAATCAGCCCCAGCATTTT
CASSWTGGSNQPQHF
>.|TRBJ2-1|TRBV6-1|TRBD1
TGTGCCAGCAGTGAGCTGGGGACAGGGGATTACGATGAGCAGTTCTTC
CASSELGTGDYDEQFF
>few|TRBJ2-6|TRBV29-1|.
TGCAGCGTTGCGGACAGCTCTGGGGCCAACGTCCTGACTTTC
CSVADSSGANVLTF
>.|TRBJ2-1|TRBV7-2|TRBD2
TGTGCCAGCAGCTCGACCCGACTAGCGGGGGCCTACGGGACCCAGTTCTTC
CASSSTRLAGAYGTQFF
>few|TRBJ2-3|TRBV29-1|.
TGCAGCGTTGTAACAGGGTTTGGGACAGATACGCAGTATTTT
CSVVTGFGTDTQYF
>.|TRBJ1-1|TRBV7-2|.
TGTGCCAGCAGCAAAGAGACCGGTGGGGGGGCTGAAGCTTTCTTT
CASSKETGGGAEAFF
>.|TRBJ1-1|TRBV7-2|.
TGTGCCAGCAGCTCCTCCTCCGATGGGACTGAAGCTTTCTTT
CASSSSSDGTEAFF
>.|TRBJ2-3|TRBV6-5|.
TGTGCCAGCAGTTCCGCAGGGGGAGGGAGCACAGATACGCAGTATTTT
CASSSAGGGSTDTQYF
>.|TRBJ2-5|TRBV5-1|TRBD2
TGCGCCAGCAGCTTGGGCCTAGCGGGGGGGCCTTCGGGAGAGACCCAGTACTTC
CASSLGLAGGPSGETQYF
>.|TRBJ2-5|TRBV6-6|TRBD2
TGTGCCAGCAGTTCCGGGGGGGCGATCCAAGAGACCCAGTACTTC
CASSSGGAIQETQYF
>.|TRBJ1-2|TRBV5-1|.
TGCGCCAGCAGCTTGGAGGTAGGGTCCCGCTATGGCTACACCTTC
CASSLEVGSRYGYTF
>.|TRBJ2-1|TRBV12-3/TRBV12-4|.
TGTGCCAGCAGTTGGAGCCTAGAAGACAATGAGCAGTTCTTC
CASSWSLEDNEQFF
>few|TRBJ2-1|TRBV19|TRBD2
TGTGCCAGTAGTATAATGGCGCGGGGGTACAATGAGCAGTTCTTC
CASSIMARGYNEQFF
>.|TRBJ2-7|TRBV7-9|.
TGTGCCAGCAGCTTAGCGGACAGAGCCTACGAGCAGTACTTC
CASSLADRAYEQYF
>.|TRBJ2-5|TRBV7-8|TRBD1
TGTGCCAGCAGCTTAGGGTCCGGGACAGGGATAGGGGTTTTCCGTGAGACCCAGTACTTC
CASSLGSGTGIGVFRETQYF
>.|TRBJ2-4|TRBV4-1|.
TGCGCCAGCAGCCAAGTATGGGGGGCTTCGGGAAACATTCAGTACTTC
CASSQVWGASGNIQYF
>.|TRBJ1-1|TRBV20-1|.
TGCAGTGCTAGAGAGGGGGGGTACGACACTGAAGCTTTCTTT
CSAREGGYDTEAFF
>.|TRBJ2-3|TRBV6-6|TRBD1
TGTACCAGCAGTCCAGGGGGTACGCAGTATTTT
CTSSPGGTQYF
>.|TRBJ1-1|TRBV6-1|TRBD1
TGTGCCAGCAGTATGGGACAGGCCTTCACTGAAGCTTTCTTT
CASSMGQAFTEAFF
>.|TRBJ2-7|TRBV5-1|TRBD2
TGCGCCAGCAGCGAAAGGGGTAGCGGGAGAAGATGGTCCTACGAGCAGTACTTC
CASSERGSGRRWSYEQYF
>.|TRBJ2-7|TRBV29-1|.
TGCAGCGTTGACCTCCTGGAGGGGATCGAGCAGTACTTC
CSVDLLEGIEQYF
>few|TRBJ2-7|TRBV20-1|TRBD2
TGCAGTGCTCAAGCGGGGGGTAGGTCCTACGAGCAGTACTTC
CSAQAGGRSYEQYF
>.|TRBJ2-1|TRBV10-3|TRBD2
TGTGCCATCAGTGAGTCTGGCGGGGGGGCCTACAATGAGCAGTTCTTC
CAISESGGGAYNEQFF
>few|TRBJ2-1|TRBV20-1|.
TGCAGTGCTACGGAAGCCGCCCATTCCTACAATGAGCAGTTCTTC
CSATEAAHSYNEQFF
>few|TRBJ2-6|TRBV4-2|.
TGTGCCAGCAGCCAAGAGGGCGCTGGGGCCAACGTCCTGACTTTC
CASSQEGAGANVLTF
>.|TRBJ2-6|TRBV7-3|.
TGTGCCAGCAGCTTAGGAGGCAACGTCCTGACTTTC
CASSLGGNVLTF
>.|TRBJ2-7|TRBV12-3/TRBV12-4|.
TGTGCCAGCAGTTTCCGGGGGCGGGTCCACGAGCAGTACTTC
CASSFRGRVHEQYF
>.|TRBJ2-3|TRBV7-9|.
TGTGCCAGCAGCTTAGCTTGGGGGAACACAGATACGCAGTATTTT
CASSLAWGNTDTQYF
>.|TRBJ2-7|TRBV4-1|TRBD2
TGCGCCAGCAGCCAAGCTAAAGGAGCGGGGGAGCAGTACTTC
CASSQAKGAGEQYF
>few|TRBJ2-1|TRBV5-1|.
TGCGCCAGCAGCTTGGGTGGCAGGGGACTCTACAATGAGCAGTTCTTC
CASSLGGRGLYNEQFF
>.|TRBJ2-1|TRBV2|.
TGTGCCAGCAGCGACGGCACAGGCATTTGGAATGAGCAGTTCTTC
CASSDGTGIWNEQFF
>.|TRBJ2-7|TRBV7-8|TRBD1
TGTGCCAGCAGCCCCGACAGGGTCCCCTACGAGCAGTACTTC
CASSPDRVPYEQYF
>few|TRBJ2-1|TRBV6-6|.
TGTGCCAGCATTCTAAGGGCTAGCCCCTACAATGAGCAGTTCTTC
CASILRASPYNEQFF
>.|TRBJ1-5|TRBV24-1|.
TGTGCCACCTCAAAAGGGGGGAAGAGTAACAATCAGCCCCAGCATTTT
CATSKGGKSNNQPQHF
>.|TRBJ1-2|TRBV2|.
TGTGCCAGCAGTGATTTGGGTCTCTATGGCTACACCTTC
CASSDLGLYGYTF
>few|TRBJ1-2|TRBV12-3/TRBV12-4|.
TGTGCCAGCAGTCCTGACCTGGGAGGCTACACCTTC
CASSPDLGGYTF
>few|TRBJ2-1|TRBV20-1|.
TGCAGTGCGTTTCCCGGTGGCTCCTACAATGAGCAGTTCTTC
CSAFPGGSYNEQFF
>.|TRBJ1-2|TRBV5-6|.
TGTGCCAGCAGCTTGTCCCTCCGGGATGGCTACACCTTC
CASSLSLRDGYTF
>.|TRBJ2-1|TRBV29-1|.
TGCAGCGTACGGGACTTCAGTTCCAATGAGCAGTTCTTC
CSVRDFSSNEQFF
>.|TRBJ1-4|TRBV10-3|.
TGTGCCATTGGCGGGGAAAGGACTAATGAAAAACTGTTTTTT
CAIGGERTNEKLFF
>.|TRBJ2-3|TRBV11-2|.
TGTGCCAGCAGCTTAGAAGGGTGGAGCACAGATACGCAGTATTTT
CASSLEGWSTDTQYF
>.|TRBJ2-2|TRBV7-3|.
TGTGCCAGCAGCCCACGGAGCCCAGAGACCGGGGAGCTGTTTTTT
CASSPRSPETGELFF
>few|TRBJ1-2|TRBV6-6|.
TGTGCCAGCAGTTTACTCACTCACCGGGACATCCTGGGCTACACCTTC
CASSLLTHRDILGYTF
>.|TRBJ2-3|TRBV10-3|TRBD1
TGTGCCATCGGTAACTGGGACAGGATGGATACGCAGTATTTT
CAIGNWDRMDTQYF